Following are 7 T cell receptor beta chains from one sample sequenced in a study of blood T cells in healthy people across ages. The use of a sample-barcoded 5' primer and a J-beta primer mix characterized a second PCR of roughly 7 to 12 cycles. A single record per CDR3 protein comes from TCRdb applying MiXCR to the 5' RACE reads. The sample has 850,000 to 1,100,000 distinct CDR3 sequences; 35% to 40% are singletons. The sequenced material came from blood. The receptors come from a young man in good health.

A few counts support this clonotype. V and J are TRBV12-3 or TRBV12-4 and TRBJ2-2; D not resolved. Trimming pared 5 bases from V and 4 bases from J, leaving 8 bases between. The CDR3 contains 13 residues. The CDR3 sequence: CASSPGFTGELFF. The CDR3 DNA follows: TGTGCCAGCAGTCCCGGGTTCACCGGGGAGCTGTTTTTT.

This clonotype appeared a few times. This chain connects TRBV7-2 to TRBJ2-7; 7 bases align to TRBD2. The CDR3 is made up of 16 amino acids. The V gene's germline CDR1 is SGHTA and CDR2 FQGNSA. The junction had 10 bases not matched to a gene; V was cut back by 5 bases and J by 0 bases. CDR3 region: CASSLFGAGVSYEQYF. The CDR3 region has the DNA TGTGCCAGCAGCCTGTTTGGTGCGGGGGTCTCCTACGAGCAGTACTTC.

The chain is built from TRBV29-1 and TRBJ2-7; D possibly corresponds to TRBD1 (6 bases). There are 14 residues in the CDR3. Germline CDR1 SQVTM, CDR2 ANQGSEA. The V gene lost 4 bases and the J gene lost 7 bases, with 20 bases spanning the gap. CDR3 sequence reads: CSVVRGSKGNEQYF. CDR3 DNA sequence: TGCAGCGTTGTTAGGGGGAGTAAAGGCAATGAGCAGTACTTC.

This clonotype appeared many times. This chain joins TRBV27 and TRBJ1-5, with D possibly being TRBD1 (5 bases). CDR1 and CDR2 from the germline V gene are MNHEY and SMNVEV (reference sequence). This CDR3 is built from 13 residues. Trimming took off 2 bases at V and 6 bases at J, with 8 bases between the two ends. CDR3: CASSLGGSQPQHF. CDR3 nucleotide sequence: TGTGCCAGCAGTTTAGGGGGTTCTCAGCCCCAGCATTTT.

This clonotype was counted a few times. The chain employs TRBV5-4 and TRBJ2-1; D may correspond to TRBD1 or TRBD2 (5 bases each). In germline, CDR1 is SGHNT, CDR2 YYREEE (reference sequence). This CDR3 region has 13 residues. V was pared by 3 bases and J by 9 bases, with 13 bases between. This CDR3 reads CASSWDVVGEQFF. The CDR3 nucleotides are TGTGCCAGCAGCTGGGACGTGGTTGGTGAGCAGTTCTTC.

The V gene is TRBV29-1, the J gene TRBJ1-2, with 7 bases that match TRBD1. The J segment lost 4 bases and the V segment lost 7 bases, leaving 15 bases of the junction unmatched. CDR3 length: 15 residues. Germline loops: CDR1 SQVTM, CDR2 ANQGSEA. CDR3 DNA sequence: TGCAGCGCCTTCGTACCAGGGGGGTCTACCTATGGCTACACCTTC. Residues: CSAFVPGGSTYGYTF.

There are a few counts of this clonotype. The chain is built from TRBV28 and TRBJ1-4, with TRBD1 identical over 8 bases. Germline V gene lookup returns CDR1 MDHEN and CDR2 SYDVKM. Losses at the gene ends were 2 bases for V and 2 bases for J; bases not matched to a gene: 4. The CDR3 sequence is 16 residues long. The CDR3 spells CASSLGQGGTNEKLFF. CDR3 bases: TGTGCCAGCAGTTTAGGACAGGGCGGCACTAATGAAAAACTGTTTTTT.